This T cell receptor (beta chain) was captured in a study of blood T cell repertoires in COVID-19. The wider study: The United States, Italy and Spain supplied acute and convalescent COVID-19 samples. T cells, B-cell-depleted T cells, or PBMCs supplied cDNA or gDNA.

Original methodology: Using reference gene primer amplification, nucleated cell counts were estimated. Sequenced by immunoSEQ multiplex PCR; TCRdb stores in-frame clones only, minus some. V and J calls and clone size are given by that table; D and trimming were obtained from the DNA. Of about 150,000 clones in the sample, approximately 85% were seen once. This clone was seen a few times. The sample carries other DNA sequences with the same CDR3. CDR3 length: 14 amino acids. Germline V gives CDR1 KGHSH, CDR2 LQKENI. V gave up 2 bases and J gave up 2 bases; unmatched junction bases: 2. This chain links TRBV18 with TRBJ2-7; 8 nucleotides align to TRBD1. The sample was peripheral blood. This TCR was recovered from a human donor with acute or convalescent COVID-19. The donor label of this sample is uncertain. CDR3 sequence: CASSPRQGTYEQYV. CDR3 nucleotides: TGTGCCAGCTCACCAAGACAGGGGACCTACGAGCAGTACGTC.